Presented here are 26 T cell receptor beta chains from one specimen sequenced in a study of blood T cells in healthy people across ages. Together with a sample-barcoded 5' primer, a J-beta primer mix was included in a second PCR lasting about 7 to 12 cycles. TCRdb reanalysed the 5' RACE reads using MiXCR and keeps one entry per CDR3 protein. The data contain over a million distinct CDR3 sequences, 45% of them singletons. Sequencing used blood. The origin of the receptors is a woman aged 55-69 years in good health.

The gene calls are TRBV10-1 and TRBJ2-7; 8 bases are shared with TRBD1. V gave up 4 bases and J gave up 10 bases; unmatched junction bases: 9. The CDR3 has 13 amino acids. The germline V gene encodes CDR1 WNHNN and CDR2 SYGVQD (reference sequence). CDR3 amino acids: CASSAGGAGVQYF. The CDR3, as DNA: TGCGCCAGCAGTGCAGGGGGCGCCGGGGTACAGTACTTC.

The rearrangement links TRBV7-2 to TRBJ2-3, with D hard to call. Germline lookup yields CDR1 SGHTA and CDR2 FQGNSA. The CDR3 runs 15 residues. Trimming cost V 0 bases and J 0 bases, with 7 bases left between them. CDR3 loop: CASSLAETSTDTQYF. The CDR3 coding sequence is TGTGCCAGCAGCTTAGCGGAAACTAGCACAGATACGCAGTATTTT.

The sample holds a few counts of this clonotype. The chain recombines TRBV12-3 or TRBV12-4 with TRBJ2-1, with 7 bases matching TRBD2. This CDR3 spans 14 amino acids. V dropped 5 bases and J dropped 4; count of bases not matched to a gene: 5. The CDR3 is CASSGGDYYNEQFF. The CDR3 DNA reads as TGTGCCAGCAGTGGGGGGGACTATTACAATGAGCAGTTCTTC.

The chain carries TRBV5-6 and TRBJ2-3; the match to TRBD1 covers 7 bases. The V and J ends lost 4 bases and 4 bases, in that order; junction bases with no gene match: 9. Germline assignment: CDR1 SGHDT and CDR2 YYEEEE. CDR3 length: 15 residues. The CDR3 DNA reads as TGTGCCAGCAGCCGGAGACAGGGCTTTGCAGATACGCAGTATTTT. Amino acids: CASSRRQGFADTQYF.

The chain joins TRBV5-8 to TRBJ2-7; 13 positions agree with TRBD2. V was clipped by 1 base and J by 6 bases; unmatched bases: 10. Germline-derived CDR1 and CDR2 are SGHTS and YDEGEE. This CDR3 contains 17 residues. The CDR3 loop reads CASSLWTSGRSAGEQYF. For the CDR3, the DNA is TGTGCCAGCAGCTTGTGGACTAGCGGGAGATCCGCCGGCGAGCAGTACTTC.

V is TRBV7-9 and J is TRBJ2-5, with D hard to call. V shed 5 bases and J shed 2 bases, with 12 bases lying between them. Germline-derived CDR1 and CDR2 are SEHNR and FQNEAQ (reference sequence). The CDR3 sequence is 14 residues long. Here the CDR3 reads CASSRPLGQETQYF. CDR3 nucleotides: TGTGCCAGCAGCCGACCTTTAGGGCAAGAGACCCAGTACTTC. Full variable domain (rest looked up from reference TRBV7-9 and TRBJ2-5): DTGVSQNPRHKITKRGQNVTFRCDPISEHNRLYWYRQTLGQGPEFLTYFQNEAQLEKSRLLSDRFSAERPKGSFSTLEIQRTEQGDSAMYLCASSRPLGQETQYFGPGTRLLVL.

The chain has TRBV7-3 and TRBJ2-3; D might be TRBD1 or TRBD2, each matching 5 bases. With 2 bases removed from V and 4 bases from J, the gap between germline ends came to 16 bases. Germline CDR1 reads SGHTA; CDR2 reads FQGTGA. The CDR3 length is 16 residues. The CDR3: CASSLWGGWAADTQYF. CDR3 sequence (DNA): TGTGCCAGCAGCTTATGGGGCGGGTGGGCTGCAGATACGCAGTATTTT. Looking up the rest from reference TRBV7-3 and TRBJ2-3 gives the full variable domain: GAGVSQTPSNKVTEKGKYVELRCDPISGHTALYWYRQSLGQGPEFLIYFQGTGAADDSGLPNDRFFAVRPEGSVSTLKIQRTERGDSAVYLCASSLWGGWAADTQYFGPGTRLTVL.

The table lists this clonotype with a count of one. This chain connects TRBV24-1 to TRBJ2-5, with D possibly TRBD1 on 5 matching bases. The CDR3 spans 13 residues. V shed 4 bases and J shed 5 bases, with 10 bases lying between them. Germline values: CDR1 KGHDR, CDR2 SFDVKD. CDR3 sequence: CATSEHQGETQYF. The DNA of the CDR3 is TGTGCCACCAGTGAACATCAGGGTGAGACCCAGTACTTC.

This rearrangement joins TRBV7-2 to TRBJ2-7, with D perhaps TRBD2 (6 bases). The CDR3 loop spans 14 amino acids. Germline V gene lookup returns CDR1 SGHTA and CDR2 FQGNSA. Trimming left V 1 base short and J 5 bases short, with 12 bases between. The CDR3 protein is CASSLVGGVHEQYF. The CDR3 DNA is TGTGCCAGCAGCTTAGTGGGAGGAGTCCACGAGCAGTACTTC.

The chain employs TRBV29-1 and TRBJ2-7; 8 nucleotides agree with TRBD1. Germline lookup yields CDR1 SQVTM and CDR2 ANQGSEA. V was pared by 5 bases and J by 1 base, with 13 bases of the junction left unmatched. The CDR3 has 16 residues. The CDR3, as DNA: TGCAGCGTTCCCTGGACAGGGAAACCAATGTCCTACGAGCAGTACTTC. Amino acids: CSVPWTGKPMSYEQYF.

V gene TRBV15 combines with J gene TRBJ2-5; no firm D call. CDR1 and CDR2 from the germline V gene are LNHNV and YYDKDF (reference sequence). V was clipped by 5 bases and J by 11 bases, with 24 bases between them. The CDR3 is made up of 15 amino acids. CDR3 DNA: TGTGCCACCAGCCGGGTAGCCGATAGTTTTGATGAGCAGTACTTC. Its translation: CATSRVADSFDEQYF.

The rearrangement joins TRBV5-1 to TRBJ2-3; 7 positions agree with TRBD1. Losses at the gene ends were 0 bases for V and 6 bases for J; bases not matched to a gene: 10. The CDR3 has 16 amino acids. The germline gives CDR1 SGHRS, CDR2 YFSETQ. This CDR3 reads CASSLAGTAGTDTQYF. CDR3 nucleotide sequence: TGCGCCAGCAGCTTGGCAGGGACAGCCGGTACCGATACGCAGTATTTT.

The V and J genes are TRBV2 and TRBJ2-4, with D perhaps matching TRBD2 (5 bases). The CDR3 is made up of 18 amino acids. Trimming took 4 bases from V and 5 from J, leaving 24 bases between them. The germline V gene encodes CDR1 SNHLY and CDR2 FYNNEI. The CDR3 loop is CASSARQGPFGNQNIQYF. The CDR3 region has the DNA TGTGCCAGCAGTGCACGTCAAGGCCCCTTCGGGAACCAAAACATTCAGTACTTC.

This sequence joins TRBV12-3 or TRBV12-4 and TRBJ2-1; no clear D. CDR3 size: 12 residues. Trimming took 3 bases from V and 11 from J, leaving 11 bases between them. Written as DNA, the CDR3 is TGTGCCAGCAGTTTTACCGGGTGGCAGCAGTTCTTC. This gives the protein CASSFTGWQQFF.

The sample holds a few counts of this clonotype. The chain has TRBV5-1 and TRBJ2-1; TRBD1 matches 10 bases. This CDR3 is built from 19 residues. Germline values: CDR1 SGHRS, CDR2 YFSETQ. Trimming cost V 1 base and J 5 bases; bases outside gene matches: 15. CDR3 region: CASSLSRTGGLDGNNEQFF. The CDR3, as DNA: TGCGCCAGCAGCTTGAGTCGGACAGGGGGACTAGACGGGAACAATGAGCAGTTCTTC.

This chain joins TRBV28 and TRBJ2-3; TRBD2 matches 14 bases. The V and J ends lost 7 bases and 0 bases, in that order; junction bases with no gene match: 12. Germline V CDR1 and CDR2: MDHEN, SYDVKM. The CDR3 totals 19 residues. The CDR3 protein is CASMVWGTSGSLSTDTQYF. CDR3 in DNA: TGTGCCAGCATGGTGTGGGGGACTAGCGGGAGTCTAAGCACAGATACGCAGTATTTT.

A single count supports this clonotype. The chain uses TRBV5-1 and TRBJ2-7, with D tentatively TRBD2 (6 bases). Germline assignment: CDR1 SGHRS and CDR2 YFSETQ. V was clipped by 4 bases and J by 2 bases, with 13 bases between them. There are 14 residues in the CDR3. The CDR3 sequence is CASSAGSGAYEQYF. CDR3 in DNA: TGCGCCAGCAGCGCGGGTAGCGGTGCCTACGAGCAGTACTTC. Drawing the rest from reference TRBV5-1 and TRBJ2-7, the complete variable domain is KAGVTQTPRYLIKTRGQQVTLSCSPISGHRSVSWYQQTPGQGLQFLFEYFSETQRNKGNFPGRFSGRQFSNSRSEMNVSTLELGDSALYLCASSAGSGAYEQYFGPGTRLTVT.

This clonotype was seen ten or more times. The chain links TRBV29-1 to TRBJ2-5, with a possible D match to TRBD2 (6 bases). Germline loops: CDR1 SQVTM, CDR2 ANQGSEA. V was pared by 7 bases and J by 2 bases, with 8 bases between. This CDR3 region has 11 residues. DNA for the CDR3: TGCAGCGGGGACTTTCAAGAGACCCAGTACTTC. Translated: CSGDFQETQYF.

Remarks on this clonotype: A read error may be the cause here, since a much bigger clone is one base away. The J gene is TRBJ2-7, the V gene TRBV6-2 or TRBV6-3; no clear D. There are 11 residues in the CDR3. The germline V gene has CDR1 MNHEY and CDR2 SVGEGT. The CDR3 sequence is CASSTLYGQYF. The DNA for the CDR3 is TGTGCCAGCTCGACCCTGTACGGGCAGTACTTC.

In the case of this clonotype: Relative to the germline gene, one junction end is altered; a read error may explain this. The chain recombines TRBV9 with TRBJ2-5; 7 bases are a match to TRBD1. CDR3 size: 15 residues. Germline V gene lookup returns CDR1 SGDLS and CDR2 YYNGEE. This CDR3 reads CASSVSTGDQETHYF. The CDR3, as DNA: TGTGCCAGCAGCGTAAGCACAGGGGACCAAGAGACCCATTACTTC.

The table lists this clonotype with a few counts. The genes are TRBV3-1 and TRBJ1-2; D is undetermined. V was pared by 4 bases and J by 2 bases, with 11 bases between. The CDR3 covers 14 residues. CDR1 LGHDT and CDR2 YNNKEL come from the germline V gene (reference sequence). The CDR3 DNA is TGTGCCAGCAGCCCAGGACGGAACAACTATGGCTACACCTTC. Residues: CASSPGRNNYGYTF. Full variable domain (remainder filled in from reference TRBV3-1 and TRBJ1-2): DTAVSQTPKYLVTQMGNDKSIKCEQNLGHDTMYWYKQDSKKFLKIMFSYNNKELIINETVPNRFSPKSPDKAHLNLHINSLELGDSAVYFCASSPGRNNYGYTFGSGTRLTVV.

The V gene is TRBV12-3 or TRBV12-4, the J gene TRBJ2-3; TRBD2 aligns across 10 bases. The J segment lost 6 bases and the V segment lost 6 bases, leaving 3 bases of the junction unmatched. The CDR3 has 13 amino acids. CDR3: CASRPAGGDTQYF. The CDR3, as DNA: TGTGCCAGCAGGCCAGCGGGGGGGGATACGCAGTATTTT.

This clonotype was seen a few times. V is TRBV7-2 and J is TRBJ1-2, with unresolved D. The CDR3 loop spans 15 amino acids. V was pared by 5 bases and J by 2 bases, with 15 bases between. The germline V gene encodes CDR1 SGHTA and CDR2 FQGNSA. The CDR3 DNA sequence: TGTGCCAGCAGCCCATTTTTTTTAGGGAACTATGGCTACACCTTC. Protein product: CASSPFFLGNYGYTF.

The CDR3 sequence: CASSQDGAGYEQFF. The CDR3, as DNA: TGCGCCAGCAGCCAGGATGGGGCAGGGTATGAGCAGTTCTTC. The J gene is TRBJ2-1, the V gene TRBV4-1, with D maybe TRBD1 (5 bases). Germline lookup yields CDR1 MGHRA and CDR2 YSYEKL. The germline V and J ends were trimmed by 3 bases and 8 bases, with 14 bases remaining between them. This CDR3 has 14 residues.

The sample holds many counts of this clonotype. The CDR3 coding sequence is TGCAGCGTTGCGAACCGACTAAGCTCCTACGAGCAGTACTTC. This codes for CSVANRLSSYEQYF. The chain employs TRBV29-1 and TRBJ2-7; D perhaps matches TRBD2 (5 bases). Trimming removed 4 bases at V and 0 bases at J, with 13 bases between. The germline V gene encodes CDR1 SQVTM and CDR2 ANQGSEA. The CDR3 loop spans 14 amino acids.

The genes are TRBV2 and TRBJ1-1, with a tentative D call TRBD1 (6 bases). Per the germline V gene, CDR1 is SNHLY and CDR2 is FYNNEI. The CDR3 extends over 12 amino acids. The ends were cut back, 9 bases at V and 0 bases at J, with 8 bases in the middle. CDR3 loop: CARTGMNTEAFF. The CDR3 DNA sequence: TGTGCCAGGACAGGCATGAACACTGAAGCTTTCTTT.